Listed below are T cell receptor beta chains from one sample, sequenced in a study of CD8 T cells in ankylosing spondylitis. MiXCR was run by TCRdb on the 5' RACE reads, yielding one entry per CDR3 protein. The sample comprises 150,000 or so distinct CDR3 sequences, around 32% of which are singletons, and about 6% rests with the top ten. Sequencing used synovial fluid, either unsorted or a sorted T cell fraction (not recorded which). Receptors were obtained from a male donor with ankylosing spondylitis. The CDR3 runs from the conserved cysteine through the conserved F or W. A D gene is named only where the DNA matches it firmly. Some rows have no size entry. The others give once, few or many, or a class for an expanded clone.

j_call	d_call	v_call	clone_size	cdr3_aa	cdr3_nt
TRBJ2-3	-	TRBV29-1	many	CSVRGQFTDTQYF	TGCAGCGTCCGCGGGCAGTTCACAGATACGCAGTATTTT
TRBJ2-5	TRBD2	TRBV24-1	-	CATSGTSGSIPGETQYF	TGTGCCACCTCGGGGACTAGCGGGAGTATTCCCGGAGAGACCCAGTACTTC
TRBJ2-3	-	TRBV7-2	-	CASSLGFGDTQYF	TGTGCCAGCAGCTTAGGTTTTGGAGATACGCAGTATTTT
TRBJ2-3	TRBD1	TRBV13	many	CASTPRQGEQYF	TGTGCCAGCACCCCTCGACAGGGGGAGCAGTATTTT
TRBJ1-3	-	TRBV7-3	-	CASSYEQGTIYF	TGTGCCAGCAGCTACGAACAGGGCACCATATATTTT
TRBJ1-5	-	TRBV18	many	CASSRGTDQPQHF	TGTGCCAGCTCACGAGGTACAGATCAGCCCCAGCATTTT
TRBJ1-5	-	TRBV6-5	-	CASSYSGGRVNQPQHF	TGTGCCAGCAGTTACTCGGGGGGGCGTGTAAATCAGCCCCAGCATTTT
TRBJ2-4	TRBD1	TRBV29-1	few	CSAGQGGSIQYF	TGCAGCGCCGGACAGGGTGGGAGCATTCAGTACTTC
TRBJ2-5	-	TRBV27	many	CASSLPGETQYF	TGTGCCAGCAGTTTACCCGGGGAGACCCAGTACTTC
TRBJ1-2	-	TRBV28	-	CASSWAGRGYTF	TGTGCCAGCAGTTGGGCAGGGAGGGGCTACACCTTC
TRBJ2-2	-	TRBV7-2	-	CASSLQATGELFF	TGTGCCAGCAGCTTACAGGCTACCGGGGAGCTGTTTTTT
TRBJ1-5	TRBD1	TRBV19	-	CASSQTGSWVQPQHF	TGTGCCAGTAGCCAGACAGGGAGTTGGGTTCAGCCCCAGCATTTT
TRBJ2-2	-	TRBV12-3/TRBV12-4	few	CASRRNTGELFF	TGTGCCAGCAGGCGGAACACCGGGGAGCTGTTTTTT
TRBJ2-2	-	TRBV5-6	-	CAISRRVLCTGELFF	TGTGCCATCAGCCGCAGGGTCCTCTGCACCGGGGAGCTGTTTTTT
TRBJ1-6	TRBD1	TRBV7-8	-	CASSLAGTGDSPLHF	TGTGCCAGCAGCTTAGCCGGGACAGGGGATTCACCCCTCCACTTT
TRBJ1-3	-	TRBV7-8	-	CASSLVEKPSSGNTIYF	TGTGCCAGCAGCTTAGTAGAGAAGCCCAGCTCTGGAAACACCATATATTTT
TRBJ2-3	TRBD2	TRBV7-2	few	CASSLSGSGDTQYF	TGTGCCAGCAGCCTTAGCGGGAGTGGGGATACGCAGTATTTT
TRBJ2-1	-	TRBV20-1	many	CSGVGRGSYNEQFF	TGCAGTGGGGTCGGGAGAGGTTCCTACAATGAGCAGTTCTTC
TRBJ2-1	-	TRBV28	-	CASLNPGALGNEQFF	TGTGCCAGTTTGAACCCAGGGGCCCTCGGCAATGAGCAGTTCTTC
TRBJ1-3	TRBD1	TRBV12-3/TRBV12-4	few	CASSGQGGNTIYF	TGTGCCAGCAGTGGGCAGGGGGGGAACACCATATATTTT
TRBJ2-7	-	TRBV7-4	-	CASSLARQTGQYF	TGTGCCAGCAGCTTAGCACGGCAGACCGGTCAGTACTTC
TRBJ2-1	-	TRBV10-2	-	CASSDPGVVRFNEQFF	TGCGCCAGCAGTGACCCGGGGGTAGTGAGGTTCAATGAGCAGTTCTTC
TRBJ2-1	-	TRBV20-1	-	CSAPPGVGNEQFF	TGCAGTGCCCCCCCGGGGGTCGGCAATGAGCAGTTCTTC
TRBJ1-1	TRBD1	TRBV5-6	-	CASSSIDRENEAFF	TGTGCCAGCAGCTCAATAGACAGGGAAAACGAGGCTTTCTTT
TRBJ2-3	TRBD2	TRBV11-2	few	CASSSGTSGSHATDTQYF	TGTGCCAGCAGCTCTGGGACTAGCGGGAGCCACGCCACAGATACGCAGTATTTT
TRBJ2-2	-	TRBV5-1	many	CASSRQSNTGELFF	TGCGCCAGCAGCCGGCAGTCTAACACCGGGGAGCTGTTTTTT
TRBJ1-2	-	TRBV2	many	CASSEEGIGYGYTF	TGTGCCAGCAGTGAAGAGGGGATTGGCTATGGCTACACCTTC
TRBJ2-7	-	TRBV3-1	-	CASSQDETRGEQYF	TGTGCCAGCAGCCAAGACGAGACGAGAGGTGAGCAGTACTTC
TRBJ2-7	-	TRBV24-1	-	CATSDPYTYEQYF	TGTGCCACCAGTGACCCCTATACCTACGAGCAGTACTTC
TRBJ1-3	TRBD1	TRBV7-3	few	CASSPTLQQGASGNTIYF	TGTGCCAGCAGCCCAACACTCCAACAGGGGGCAAGTGGAAACACCATATATTTT
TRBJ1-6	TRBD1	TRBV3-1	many	CASSQDPATGPRSPLHF	TGTGCCAGCAGCCAAGATCCGGCGACAGGGCCAAGGTCACCCCTCCACTTT
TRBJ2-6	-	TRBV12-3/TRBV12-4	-	CASSSLGANVLTF	TGTGCCAGCAGTTCTCTCGGGGCCAACGTCCTGACTTTC
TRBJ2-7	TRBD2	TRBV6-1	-	CASSRFSGPTSYEQYF	TGTGCCAGCAGTAGATTTAGCGGGCCTACGTCCTACGAGCAGTACTTC
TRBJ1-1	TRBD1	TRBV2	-	CASGGTGLGTEAFF	TGTGCCAGCGGTGGGACAGGGCTCGGCACTGAAGCTTTCTTT
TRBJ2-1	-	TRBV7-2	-	CASSYTVSSYNEQFF	TGTGCCAGCAGCTACACTGTGAGCTCCTACAATGAGCAGTTCTTC
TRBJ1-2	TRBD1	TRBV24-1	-	CATSETGTGTDGYTF	TGTGCCACCAGTGAAACCGGGACAGGGACGGATGGCTACACCTTC
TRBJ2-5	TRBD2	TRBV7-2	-	CASSPGLAFGETQYF	TGTGCCAGCAGCCCAGGACTAGCTTTTGGGGAGACCCAGTACTTC
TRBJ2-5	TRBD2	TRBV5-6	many	CASSLGVLAGAVETQYF	TGTGCCAGCAGCTTGGGTGTGCTAGCGGGAGCCGTGGAGACCCAGTACTTC
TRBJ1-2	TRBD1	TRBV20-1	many	CSPATTGGDGYTF	TGCAGTCCAGCAACCACAGGGGGCGATGGCTACACCTTC
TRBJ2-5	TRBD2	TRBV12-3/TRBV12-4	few	CASSYGRTGETQYF	TGTGCCAGCAGTTACGGGAGGACGGGTGAGACCCAGTACTTC
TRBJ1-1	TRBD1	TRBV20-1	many	CSARDATGLRAVAEAFF	TGCAGTGCTAGAGACGCGACAGGGCTGAGGGCCGTAGCTGAAGCTTTCTTT
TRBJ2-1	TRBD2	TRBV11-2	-	CASSSQTSVYNEQFF	TGTGCCAGCAGCTCCCAAACTAGCGTGTACAATGAGCAGTTCTTC
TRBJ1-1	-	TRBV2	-	CASDLNTEAFF	TGTGCCAGCGATTTGAACACTGAAGCTTTCTTT
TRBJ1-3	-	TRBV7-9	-	CASSPGWTIYF	TGTGCCAGCAGCCCCGGTTGGACCATATATTTT
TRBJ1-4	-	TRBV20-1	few	CSAWTDEKLFF	TGCAGTGCTTGGACGGACGAAAAACTGTTTTTT
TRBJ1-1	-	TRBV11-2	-	CASSPLGVGTEAFF	TGTGCCAGCAGTCCTCTCGGGGTGGGCACTGAAGCTTTCTTT
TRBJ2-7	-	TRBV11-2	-	CASSFRGSYEQYF	TGTGCCAGCAGCTTCAGGGGCTCCTACGAGCAGTACTTC
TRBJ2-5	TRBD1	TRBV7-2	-	CASSFGTGLRQETQYF	TGTGCCAGCAGCTTTGGGACAGGTCTTCGCCAAGAGACCCAGTACTTC
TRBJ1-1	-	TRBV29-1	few	CSAGGNNMNTEAFF	TGCAGCGCGGGGGGAAATAATATGAACACTGAAGCTTTCTTT
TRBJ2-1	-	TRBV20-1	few	CSAKDPTTYNEQFF	TGCAGTGCCAAGGACCCTACGACCTACAATGAGCAGTTCTTC
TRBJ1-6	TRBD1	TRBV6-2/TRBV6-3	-	CASSPPQGRGSPLHF	TGTGCCAGCAGCCCCCCACAGGGGCGAGGTTCACCCCTCCACTTT
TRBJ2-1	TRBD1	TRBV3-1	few	CASSQKDRGRWSEQFF	TGTGCCAGCAGCCAAAAGGACAGGGGGCGCTGGAGTGAGCAGTTCTTC
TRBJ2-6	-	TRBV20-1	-	CSAINRAGANVLTF	TGCAGTGCTATAAACAGGGCTGGGGCCAACGTCCTGACTTTC
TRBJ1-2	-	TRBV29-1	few	CSVTFEGDGYTF	TGCAGCGTTACGTTTGAGGGGGATGGCTACACCTTC
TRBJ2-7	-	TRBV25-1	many	CASSHSIGQYF	TGTGCCAGCAGTCATTCAATTGGGCAGTACTTC
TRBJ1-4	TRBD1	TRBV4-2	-	CASSQLGQGTGTNEKLFF	TGTGCCAGCAGCCAATTGGGACAGGGGACAGGAACTAATGAAAAACTGTTTTTT
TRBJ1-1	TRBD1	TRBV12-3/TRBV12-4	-	CASSLVGGGGEGGTEAFF	TGTGCCAGCAGTTTAGTAGGGGGCGGTGGGGAGGGGGGCACTGAAGCTTTCTTT
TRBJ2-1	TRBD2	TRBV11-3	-	CASSLGSGRAYNEQFF	TGTGCCAGCAGCTTGGGGAGCGGGAGGGCCTACAATGAGCAGTTCTTC